This T cell receptor beta chain was retrieved from a study of control samples from healthy donors and cancer patients. TCRdb's table, derived via immunoSEQ multiplex PCR, lists solely in-frame clones and lacks some. Altogether 84,000 or so clones are present, roughly 91% being singletons, with the ten largest covering around 14%. The source is a man under 40 in good health. Sequences were obtained from blood.

The CDR3 loop is CASSGVPLATDTQYF. CDR3 sequence (DNA): TGTGCCAGCAGCGGCGTACCTCTAGCGACAGATACGCAGTATTTT. The chain links TRBV7-6 to TRBJ2-3, with D possibly being TRBD2 (6 bases). Germline V gives CDR1 SGHVS, CDR2 FNYEAQ. There are 15 residues in the CDR3. V dropped 5 bases and J dropped 3 bases, with 15 bases sitting between them. The whole variable domain, remainder taken from reference TRBV7-6 and TRBJ2-3, is GAGVSQSPRYKVTKRGQDVALRCDPISGHVSLYWYRQALGQGPEFLTYFNYEAQQDKSGLPNDRFSAERPEGSISTLTIQRTEQRDSAMYRCASSGVPLATDTQYFGPGTRLTVL.